Sequencing of this TCR beta chain was carried out in a study of cytomegalovirus exposure and HLA in healthy donors. Study information: Out of roughly 170 million T cells, an earlier analysis found over 90 million unique TCR beta sequences in total.

The CDR3 loop spans 15 amino acids. Trimming at V came to 5 bases and at J to 3 bases, leaving 2 bases not matched to a gene. The germline V gene encodes CDR1 SGHVS and CDR2 FNYEAQ. It was with 60 Vbeta and 13 Jbeta primers that the PCR ran. Source study methods: Unique TCR beta chains numbered 80 million to 95 million in a later analysis, with roughly 10 million shared. Measured with immunoSEQ multiplex PCR; TCRdb has only the in-frame clones, and not every one. V, J and clone size are taken as reported in that table, and D and trimming were inferred from the DNA itself. This table has some 200,000 clones, approximately 84% appearing once.

The sequence came from a female donor in good health and CMV-seronegative. V and J are TRBV7-6 and TRBJ2-2; 11 bases fit TRBD1. Sequences were obtained from PBMCs. CDR3 residues: CASSPGQGDTGELFF. The CDR3 DNA reads TGTGCCAGCAGCCCGGGACAGGGGGACACCGGGGAGCTGTTTTTT.